The clone carrying this T cell receptor (beta chain) was seen many times. The antigen remains unidentified. The sample is drawn from a study of T-cell reconstitution after alpha-beta-depleted transplantation in children. Overall study findings and caveats: After transplant, at about two months, alpha-beta T cells were reportedly derived from several hundred expanded graft clones. T-cell counts and diversity were attributed mostly to newly produced T cells one year after transplant.

For TCRbeta, the library was prepared with unique molecular identifiers. TCRdb reanalysed the PCR reads using MiXCR and keeps one entry per CDR3 protein. The repertoire holds approximately 240,000 distinct CDR3 sequences, with 11% as singletons. CDR1 SGDLS and CDR2 YYNGEE come from the germline V gene. The CDR3 contains 15 residues. The ends were cut back, 0 bases at V and 2 bases at J, with 12 bases in the middle. This TCR was sampled from a child younger than two with acute myeloid leukemia, due to receive a stem cell transplant. J is TRBJ2-7 and V is TRBV9, with D possibly TRBD2 on 5 matching bases. The sequencing used PBMCs, collected before TCRalphabeta/CD19-depleted stem cell transplant. The CDR3 DNA reads as TGTGCCAGCAGCGTAGCAACGGCGGGCCCCTACGAGCAGTACTTC. Residues: CASSVATAGPYEQYF.